The 27 T cell receptor beta chains in this list originate from one sample, sequenced in a study of cytomegalovirus exposure and HLA in healthy donors. Both 60 Vbeta primers and 13 Jbeta primers went into the PCR. Sequencing used immunoSEQ multiplex PCR; TCRdb keeps in-frame clones, though not all of them. Among over 150,000 clones listed, 80% to 90% were seen once. Input material: PBMCs. The receptors stem from a man aged 50-60 years in good health and CMV-seropositive.

In this sample, this clone turned up a few times. J is TRBJ2-5 and V is TRBV7-2; maybe TRBD2 (5 bases). V lost 5 bases and J lost 1, with 17 bases in between. The CDR3 totals 16 residues. From germline, CDR1 is SGHTA and CDR2 FQGNSA. Here the CDR3 reads CASSPPSSAFQETQYF. The CDR3 coding sequence is TGTGCCAGCAGCCCCCCGAGTAGCGCCTTCCAAGAGACCCAGTACTTC.

The chain combines TRBV5-1 with TRBJ2-7, with 8 bases that match TRBD1. J gave up 2 bases and V 0 bases, and 10 bases lay outside the gene matches. The CDR3 totals 17 residues. CDR1 SGHRS and CDR2 YFSETQ come from the germline V gene. The CDR3 reads CASSLALGQGAPYEQYF. The CDR3 DNA reads as TGCGCCAGCAGCTTGGCCTTAGGGCAGGGGGCCCCCTACGAGCAGTACTTC.

J is TRBJ2-3 and V is TRBV2, with a weak D call TRBD1 (6 bases). The germline V gene has CDR1 SNHLY and CDR2 FYNNEI. V was cut by 4 bases and J by 1 base, with 12 bases left in between. This CDR3 is 15 amino acids long. CDR3 sequence: CASSAKQGGTDTQYF. The CDR3 DNA reads as TGTGCCAGCAGTGCGAAACAGGGAGGCACAGATACGCAGTATTTT.

The gene calls are TRBV30 and TRBJ1-5; D possibly corresponds to TRBD1 (6 bases). This CDR3 contains 13 residues. Trimming shortened V by 3 bases and J by 5 bases, and 11 bases separated the two germline ends. Germline lookup yields CDR1 GTSNPN and CDR2 SVGIG (reference sequence). The CDR3 DNA reads TGTGCCTGGAGCTCGGACAGTGATCAGCCCCAGCATTTT. Protein product: CAWSSDSDQPQHF. The full variable domain, with the rest looked up from reference TRBV30 and TRBJ1-5, is SQTIHQWPATLVQPVGSPLSLECTVEGTSNPNLYWYRQAAGRGLQLLFYSVGIGQISSEVPQNLSASRPQDRQFILSSKKLLLSDSGFYLCAWSSDSDQPQHFGDGTRLSIL.

The V and J genes are TRBV9 and TRBJ2-2; TRBD1 aligns across 7 bases. Germline V gene sequence: CDR1 SGDLS, CDR2 YYNGEE. This CDR3 spans 16 amino acids. Trimming removed 3 bases from V and 2 bases from J; junction bases left unmatched: 7. This CDR3 is CASSADRERNTGELFF. The CDR3 DNA reads TGTGCCAGCAGCGCCGACAGGGAAAGAAACACCGGGGAGCTGTTTTTT.

This chain connects TRBV28 to TRBJ2-7; TRBD2 matches 12 bases. The germline CDR1 and CDR2 sequences are MDHEN and SYDVKM. The CDR3 has 18 amino acids. V shed 5 bases and J 2 bases; nucleotides not matched to a gene: 13. In DNA form, the CDR3 reads TGTGCCAGCAGTATCCCGGGACTAGCGGGCGGATTTGCCTACGAGCAGTACTTC. Protein product: CASSIPGLAGGFAYEQYF.

J is TRBJ2-7 and V is TRBV4-1, with TRBD1 identical over 11 bases. The V gene's germline CDR1 is MGHRA and CDR2 YSYEKL. This CDR3 spans 15 amino acids. The J segment lost 6 bases and the V segment lost 3 bases, leaving 7 bases of the junction unmatched. CDR3 sequence reads: CASSQSGTGGLEQYF. CDR3 nucleotide sequence: TGCGCCAGCAGCCAGTCCGGGACAGGGGGGCTCGAGCAGTACTTC.

This clone was recorded many times. The chain joins TRBV11-2 to TRBJ2-1, with 10 bases that match TRBD2. Trimming removed 5 bases from V and 5 bases from J; junction bases left unmatched: 6. The CDR3 spans 15 residues. CDR1 and CDR2 (germline): SGHAT, FQNNGV. CDR3 sequence (DNA): TGTGCCAGCAGCCCGACCGGGACTAGCGACAATGAGCAGTTCTTC. It yields the protein CASSPTGTSDNEQFF. The full variable domain, rest sourced from reference TRBV11-2 and TRBJ2-1, is EAGVAQSPRYKIIEKRQSVAFWCNPISGHATLYWYQQILGQGPKLLIQFQNNGVVDDSQLPKDRFSAERLKGVDSTLKIQPAKLEDSAVYLCASSPTGTSDNEQFFGPGTRLTVL.

V and J are TRBV30 and TRBJ1-1; D ambiguous. CDR3 size: 13 residues. The germline V and J ends were trimmed by 0 bases and 3 bases, with 8 bases remaining between them. Germline CDR1 is GTSNPN and CDR2 is SVGIG (reference sequence). CDR3 loop: CAWSVRQDTEAFF. The CDR3 nucleotides are TGTGCCTGGAGTGTACGGCAGGACACTGAAGCTTTCTTT.

The V gene is TRBV28, the J gene TRBJ2-7, with 9 bases matching TRBD1. V was pared by 6 bases and J by 4 bases, with 7 bases of the junction left unmatched. Germline V lookup: CDR1 MDHEN, CDR2 SYDVKM. There are 14 residues in the CDR3. CDR3 sequence: CASRLSGQGYEQYF. CDR3 nucleotides: TGTGCCAGCAGACTTTCAGGACAGGGGTACGAGCAGTACTTC.

The V and J genes are TRBV30 and TRBJ2-7; 7 bases are shared with TRBD1. Trimming took 4 bases from V and 1 from J; bases not matched to a gene: 4. The CDR3 covers 13 residues. Germline V CDR1 and CDR2: GTSNPN, SVGIG (reference sequence). The DNA for the CDR3 is TGTGCCTGGAAACAGGGGTCTTCCTACGAGCAGTACTTC. Protein: CAWKQGSSYEQYF. Variable domain in full (rest from reference TRBV30 and TRBJ2-7): SQTIHQWPATLVQPVGSPLSLECTVEGTSNPNLYWYRQAAGRGLQLLFYSVGIGQISSEVPQNLSASRPQDRQFILSSKKLLLSDSGFYLCAWKQGSSYEQYFGPGTRLTVT.

With regard to this clone: Other DNA sequences in the sample encode the same CDR3. The chain combines TRBV9 with TRBJ2-2; 8 positions agree with TRBD1. Germline V gene sequence: CDR1 SGDLS, CDR2 YYNGEE. This CDR3 contains 14 residues. V lost 2 bases to trimming and J lost 5 bases; unmatched junction nucleotides: 2. This CDR3 reads CASSVGQGTGELFF. The CDR3 DNA follows: TGTGCCAGCAGCGTCGGACAGGGAACCGGGGAGCTGTTTTTT.

This rearrangement joins TRBV2 to TRBJ2-2; D possibly corresponds to TRBD2 (6 bases). Germline CDR1 is SNHLY and CDR2 is FYNNEI. V lost 2 bases and J lost 7, with 11 bases in between. This CDR3 has 14 amino acids. CDR3 nucleotide sequence: TGTGCCAGCAGTGAACAGGGAGGTGGCGGGGAGCTGTTTTTT. Translating it yields CASSEQGGGGELFF.

This chain connects TRBV5-1 to TRBJ2-7; TRBD1 is a possible D gene (6 bases). The length of the CDR3 is 14 residues. V was pared by 4 bases and J by 2 bases, with 13 bases between. Germline V gene sequence: CDR1 SGHRS, CDR2 YFSETQ. CDR3 sequence: CASSPGSGAYEQYF. DNA for the CDR3: TGCGCCAGCAGCCCGGGATCAGGGGCCTACGAGCAGTACTTC.

The chain carries TRBV27 and TRBJ2-7; 10 nucleotides line up with TRBD2. Germline V CDR1 and CDR2: MNHEY, SMNVEV (reference sequence). This CDR3 region has 17 residues. With 6 bases clipped from V and 2 bases from J, the junction kept 13 bases outside the gene matches. This chain's CDR3 is CASRSLAGEGSPYEQYF. CDR3 coding DNA: TGTGCCAGCAGATCCCTAGCGGGAGAAGGGTCCCCCTACGAGCAGTACTTC.

There are a few counts of this clone. The chain employs TRBV6-5 and TRBJ1-5; a weak D match, TRBD1 (5 bases). The germline V gene encodes CDR1 MNHEY and CDR2 SVGAGI. The CDR3 covers 13 residues. V was clipped by 2 bases and J by 6 bases, with 8 bases between them. The CDR3 reads CASSYTGGQPQHF. The CDR3 bases are TGTGCCAGCAGTTACACCGGGGGTCAGCCCCAGCATTTT.

The CDR3 sequence: CASSHGGTEAFF. The CDR3 DNA sequence: TGTGCCAGCAGCCATGGAGGCACTGAAGCTTTCTTT. This chain connects TRBV9 to TRBJ1-1, with D uncertain. The ends were cut back, 4 bases at V and 4 bases at J, with 8 bases in the middle. CDR3 length: 12 residues. Germline CDR1 and CDR2: SGDLS and YYNGEE.

The J gene is TRBJ1-6, the V gene TRBV4-3; D is uncertain. This CDR3 spans 15 amino acids. In germline, CDR1 is LGHNA, CDR2 YSLEER. V was pared by 0 bases and J by 4 bases, with 7 bases between. CDR3 nucleotides: TGCGCCAGCAGCCAAGAGGGCCAGTATAATTCACCCCTCCACTTT. Its translation is CASSQEGQYNSPLHF.

This clone was recorded a few times. The chain couples TRBV19 to TRBJ1-5; 8 bases match TRBD1. This CDR3 region has 17 residues. The V segment lost 3 bases and the J segment 5 bases; nucleotides outside the gene matches: 12. The germline CDR1 and CDR2 sequences are LNHDA and SQIVND (reference sequence). CDR3 sequence reads: CASSIDRGGFTYQPQHF. Here the CDR3 DNA reads TGTGCCAGTAGTATTGACAGGGGAGGTTTCACATATCAGCCCCAGCATTTT.

The rearrangement joins TRBV18 to TRBJ1-1; tentatively, D is TRBD1 (6 bases). Germline CDR1 is KGHSH and CDR2 is LQKENI. V was clipped by 1 base and J by 1 base, with 10 bases between them. CDR3 size: 15 residues. In DNA form, the CDR3 reads TGTGCCAGCTCACCACGGTCGGACAGGAACACTGAAGCTTTCTTT. It encodes CASSPRSDRNTEAFF.

The CDR3 coding sequence is TGTGCCTGGAGTAGAGGGCATCTCGGCTACGAGCAGTACTTC. Encoded protein: CAWSRGHLGYEQYF. The chain employs TRBV30 and TRBJ2-7, with D perhaps TRBD2 (5 bases). The CDR3 consists of 14 residues. V dropped 2 bases and J dropped 3 bases, with 14 bases sitting between them. The germline gives CDR1 GTSNPN, CDR2 SVGIG (reference sequence). Full variable domain (remainder filled in from reference TRBV30 and TRBJ2-7): SQTIHQWPATLVQPVGSPLSLECTVEGTSNPNLYWYRQAAGRGLQLLFYSVGIGQISSEVPQNLSASRPQDRQFILSSKKLLLSDSGFYLCAWSRGHLGYEQYFGPGTRLTVT.

The rearrangement uses TRBV6-4 and TRBJ2-7, with D tentatively TRBD1 (6 bases). Per the germline V gene, CDR1 is MRHNA and CDR2 is SNTAGT. This CDR3 is built from 13 residues. V dropped 10 bases and J dropped 1 base, with 14 bases sitting between them. The CDR3 nucleotides read TGTGCCAACCTACAGGGTGGGTCCTACGAGCAGTACTTC. It is translated as CANLQGGSYEQYF.

V gene TRBV19 combines with J gene TRBJ1-5; 7 positions agree with TRBD1. The V gene end was trimmed by 6 bases and the J gene end by 9 bases; junction bases not matched to a gene: 17. The CDR3 is 16 amino acids. Germline assignment: CDR1 LNHDA and CDR2 SQIVND (reference sequence). CDR3: CASSEGGQLHFSPQHF. CDR3 coding DNA: TGTGCCAGTAGCGAGGGGGGACAGCTTCATTTTTCGCCCCAGCATTTT. Drawing the rest from reference TRBV19 and TRBJ1-5, the complete variable domain is DGGITQSPKYLFRKEGQNVTLSCEQNLNHDAMYWYRQDPGQGLRLIYYSQIVNDFQKGDIAEGYSVSREKKESFPLTVTSAQKNPTAFYLCASSEGGQLHFSPQHFGDGTRLSIL.

The chain employs TRBV14 and TRBJ2-7; TRBD2 aligns across 9 bases. The V segment lost 1 base and the J segment 6 bases; nucleotides outside the gene matches: 10. CDR1 and CDR2 (germline): SGHDN, FVKESK. The CDR3 totals 16 residues. CDR3 nucleotides: TGTGCCAGCAGCCAAGCTATAGCGGGGGTTTCTCTCGAGCAGTACTTC. Protein product: CASSQAIAGVSLEQYF. The full variable domain, in which reference TRBV14 and TRBJ2-7 provide the parts outside the CDR3, is EAGVTQFPSHSVIEKGQTVTLRCDPISGHDNLYWYRRVMGKEIKFLLHFVKESKQDESGMPNNRFLAERTGGTYSTLKVQPAELEDSGVYFCASSQAIAGVSLEQYFGPGTRLTVT.

This clone occurred once. The genes are TRBV7-6 and TRBJ2-5, with D unclear. Per germline, CDR1 SGHVS and CDR2 FNYEAQ. Trimming took off 5 bases at V and 2 bases at J, with 3 bases between the two ends. The CDR3 length is 11 residues. The CDR3 DNA reads TGTGCCAGCAGCCCACAAGAGACCCAGTACTTC. It specifies CASSPQETQYF. The full variable domain, with the rest looked up from reference TRBV7-6 and TRBJ2-5, is GAGVSQSPRYKVTKRGQDVALRCDPISGHVSLYWYRQALGQGPEFLTYFNYEAQQDKSGLPNDRFSAERPEGSISTLTIQRTEQRDSAMYRCASSPQETQYFGPGTRLLVL.

The table lists this clone with a few counts. This specimen includes other DNA sequences encoding the same CDR3. This chain uses TRBV7-6 with TRBJ2-7; TRBD1 matches at 8 bases. Germline V gives CDR1 SGHVS, CDR2 FNYEAQ. CDR3 length: 14 amino acids. V lost 5 bases to trimming and J lost 3 bases; unmatched junction nucleotides: 6. The CDR3 coding sequence is TGTGCCAGCAGCCTTGGACAGGGTGTCTACGAGCAGTACTTC. Residues: CASSLGQGVYEQYF.

This clone was observed a single time. V gene TRBV29-1 combines with J gene TRBJ2-5, with D maybe TRBD1 (6 bases). Germline CDR1 SQVTM, CDR2 ANQGSEA. The V gene lost 3 bases and the J gene lost 2 bases, with 22 bases spanning the gap. This CDR3 is 17 amino acids long. The CDR3 here is CSVDGAWAGAEQETQYF. For the CDR3, the DNA is TGCAGCGTTGATGGGGCTTGGGCAGGGGCTGAACAAGAGACCCAGTACTTC.